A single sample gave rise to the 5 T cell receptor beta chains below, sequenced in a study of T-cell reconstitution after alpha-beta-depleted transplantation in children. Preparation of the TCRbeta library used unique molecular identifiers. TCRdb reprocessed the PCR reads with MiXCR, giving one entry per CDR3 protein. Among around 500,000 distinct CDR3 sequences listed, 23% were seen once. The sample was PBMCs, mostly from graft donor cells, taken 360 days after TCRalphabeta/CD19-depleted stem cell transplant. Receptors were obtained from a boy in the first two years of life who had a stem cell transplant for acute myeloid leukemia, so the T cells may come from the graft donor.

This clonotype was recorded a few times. The CDR3 reads CSARDRQAEQFF. The CDR3 DNA reads as TGCAGTGCTAGAGATCGGCAGGCTGAGCAGTTCTTC. J is TRBJ2-1 and V is TRBV20-1; D gene ambiguous. V was cut by 0 bases and J by 9 bases, with 9 bases left in between. The CDR3 totals 12 residues. Germline V gene sequence: CDR1 DFQATT, CDR2 SNEGSKA (reference sequence).

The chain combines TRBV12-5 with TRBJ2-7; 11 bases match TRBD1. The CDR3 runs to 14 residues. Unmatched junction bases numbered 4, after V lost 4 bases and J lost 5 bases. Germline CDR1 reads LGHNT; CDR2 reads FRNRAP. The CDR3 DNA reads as TGTGCTAGTGGTTCGGGACAGGGGGGTCACGAGCAGTACTTC. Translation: CASGSGQGGHEQYF. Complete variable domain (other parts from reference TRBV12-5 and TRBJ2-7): DARVTQTPRHKVTEMGQEVTMRCQPILGHNTVFWYRQTMMQGLELLAYFRNRAPLDDSGMPKDRFSAEMPDATLATLKIQPSEPRDSAVYFCASGSGQGGHEQYFGPGTRLTVT.

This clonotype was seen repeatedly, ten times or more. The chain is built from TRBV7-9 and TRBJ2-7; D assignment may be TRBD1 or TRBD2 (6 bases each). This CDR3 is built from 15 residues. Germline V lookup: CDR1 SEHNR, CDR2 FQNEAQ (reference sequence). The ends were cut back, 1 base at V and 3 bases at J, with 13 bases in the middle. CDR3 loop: CASSLGGARGYEQYF. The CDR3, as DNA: TGTGCCAGCAGCTTAGGGGGGGCCCGAGGCTACGAGCAGTACTTC.

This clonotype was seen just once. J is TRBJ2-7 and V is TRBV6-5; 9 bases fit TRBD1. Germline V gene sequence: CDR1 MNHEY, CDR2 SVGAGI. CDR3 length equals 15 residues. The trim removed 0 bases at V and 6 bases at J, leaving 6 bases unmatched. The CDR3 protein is CASSYSSRTGAEQYF. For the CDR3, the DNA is TGTGCCAGCAGTTACTCGTCTCGGACAGGGGCCGAGCAGTACTTC.

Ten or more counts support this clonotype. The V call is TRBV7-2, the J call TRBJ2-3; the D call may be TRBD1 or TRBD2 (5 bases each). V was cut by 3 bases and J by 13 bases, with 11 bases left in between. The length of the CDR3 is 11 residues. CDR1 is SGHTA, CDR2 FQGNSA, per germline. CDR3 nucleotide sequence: TGTGCCAGCAGCTTGGGACGAGTCGAGTATTTT. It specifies CASSLGRVEYF.